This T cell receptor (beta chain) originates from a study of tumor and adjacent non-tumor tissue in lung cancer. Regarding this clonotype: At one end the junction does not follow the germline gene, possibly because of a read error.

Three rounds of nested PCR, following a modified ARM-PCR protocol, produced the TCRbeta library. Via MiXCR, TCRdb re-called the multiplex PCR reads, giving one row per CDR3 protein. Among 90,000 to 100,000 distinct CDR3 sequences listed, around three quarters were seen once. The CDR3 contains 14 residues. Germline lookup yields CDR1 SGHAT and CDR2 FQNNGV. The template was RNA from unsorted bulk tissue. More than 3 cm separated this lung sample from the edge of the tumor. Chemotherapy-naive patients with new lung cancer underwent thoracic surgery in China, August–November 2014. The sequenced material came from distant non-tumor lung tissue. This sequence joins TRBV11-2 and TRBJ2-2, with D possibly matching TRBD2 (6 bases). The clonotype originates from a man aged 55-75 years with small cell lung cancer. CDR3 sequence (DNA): TGTACCAGCCGCGGGATAGGGAACACCCGGGAGCTGTTTTTT. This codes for CTSRGIGNTRELFF. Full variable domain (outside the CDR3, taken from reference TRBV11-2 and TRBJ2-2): EAGVAQSPRYKIIEKRQSVAFWCNPISGHATLYWYQQILGQGPKLLIQFQNNGVVDDSQLPKDRFSAERLKGVDSTLKIQPAKLEDSAVYLCTSRGIGNTRELFFGEGSRLTVL.